The clone carrying this T cell receptor beta chain was seen a handful of times. The antigen remains unidentified. The data were obtained in a study of T cells in Graves' hyperthyroidism and ophthalmopathy. The CDR3 runs to 13 residues. The germline V gene encodes CDR1 DFQATT and CDR2 SNEGSKA (reference sequence). V lost 5 bases and J 7 bases, leaving 15 bases between the germline ends. Template material for amplifying TCR beta CDR3 regions consisted of RNA transcripts. HTBI primers drove first-round RT-PCR of the TCR CDR3. TCRdb re-called the multiplex PCR reads with MiXCR, one entry per CDR3 protein. Here the sample spans hundreds of thousands of distinct CDR3 sequences, 20% being singletons. Ophthalmopathy in the patients scored at least 3 on Clinical Activity Score and at least 4 on NOSPECS grade, lasting under 3 months. The study excluded patients with uncontrolled infection, other autoimmune disease, pregnancy or lactation.

General study results and limits: Stable hyperthyroidism was separated from ophthalmopathy by a model based on 13 V-J features. Blood also contained most expanded thyroid clonotypes above 0.001.

The chain employs TRBV20-1 and TRBJ2-1; weak D call: TRBD1 (6 bases). Source material: blood. This sequence was found in a man aged 30 to 39 with Graves' ophthalmopathy. The CDR3 reads CSAPRGPVNEQFF. Here the CDR3 DNA reads TGCAGTGCTCCCAGGGGACCCGTAAATGAGCAGTTCTTC.